This entry concerns a single T cell receptor (beta chain). Its antigen is unknown. The data are from a study of OX40 agonist ivuxolimab in advanced cancers. Study information: Prior checkpoint blockade (anti-PD-1, anti-PD-L1 or anti-CTLA-4) was permitted; approximately 40% had it.

Findings and caveats of the study: In the 0.1 to 3.0 mg/kg range, CD4+ and CD8+ blood T cells had expanded clonally by week 6. Among some nonresponders, normalized T-cell clonal expansion was also low. Individuals who were partial responders at 0.1-3.0 mg/kg had clonal expansion that ranked among the lowest.

The table came from immunoSEQ multiplex PCR; TCRdb's copy has only in-frame clones and leaves some out. The sample includes under 65,000 clones, around four fifths seen only once; the top ten take roughly 2.1%. This CDR3 is built from 13 residues. The V gene end was trimmed by 4 bases and the J gene end by 2 bases; junction bases not matched to a gene: 2. Germline V gene sequence: CDR1 MNHNY, CDR2 SVGAGI (reference sequence). The V and J genes are TRBV6-6 and TRBJ2-7, with 7 positions matching TRBD1. This TCR was sampled from an adult with an advanced solid tumor such as melanoma, head and neck, liver or kidney cancer. The specimen comprised CD4+ or CD8+ T cells sorted from blood, sampled in a trial of the OX40 agonist ivuxolimab. CDR3: CASSSTGPYEQYF. The CDR3 region has the DNA TGTGCCAGCAGTTCGACAGGGCCCTACGAGCAGTACTTC.